This section outlines one TCR beta chain sequence together with its context. This record comes from a study of blood T cell repertoires in COVID-19. Study details: COVID-19 samples from acute and convalescent phases originated in the United States, Italy and Spain.

The repertoire was sequenced with immunoSEQ multiplex PCR; TCRdb's copy has only in-frame clones and lacks some. The table includes 200,000 or so clones, approximately 90% detected once. CDR3 size: 14 residues. Trimming removed 7 bases from V and 4 bases from J; junction bases left unmatched: 7. CDR1 is SGHRS, CDR2 YFSETQ, per germline. The chain carries TRBV5-1 and TRBJ1-4; TRBD1 matches 7 bases. This TCR derives from a woman between 35 and 50 years old with acute COVID-19. The sequencing sample was made of PBMCs or T cells enriched from blood (not recorded which). CDR3 residues: CASRLGQFNEKLFF. CDR3 bases: TGCGCCAGCCGCCTGGGACAGTTTAATGAAAAACTGTTTTTT.